The source of this T cell receptor (beta chain) is a study of T-cell memory formation after mild COVID-19. In this sample, this clonotype turned up once. TCRdb itself ran the 5' RACE reads through MiXCR, one entry per CDR3 protein. The table shows about 540,000 distinct CDR3 sequences, with about a fifth occurring only once. CDR3 size: 15 residues. With 2 bases removed from V and 0 bases from J, the gap between germline ends came to 9 bases. Germline CDR1 is SGHDT and CDR2 is YYEEEE. Sequencing was done on a sample of PBMCs or a T cell subset sorted from them (not recorded which). The V gene is TRBV5-6, the J gene TRBJ2-4; either TRBD1 or TRBD2 may supply D (5 bases each). The receptor was isolated from an adult woman who had mild COVID-19 (a few samples of this study predate the infection). Cell type and time point are not known. The CDR3 here is CASSLTGPAKNIQYF. As DNA, the CDR3 is TGTGCCAGCAGCTTAACGGGGCCAGCCAAAAACATTCAGTACTTC. The full variable domain, rest sourced from reference TRBV5-6 and TRBJ2-4, is DAGVTQSPTHLIKTRGQQVTLRCSPKSGHDTVSWYQQALGQGPQFIFQYYEEEERQRGNFPDRFSGHQFPNYSSELNVNALLLGDSALYLCASSLTGPAKNIQYFGAGTRLSVL.